Here is one T cell receptor beta chain with its context. The target antigen is unknown. The sample is drawn from a study of T cells after posttransplantation cyclophosphamide. TCRdb's table, derived via immunoSEQ multiplex PCR, lists solely in-frame clones and lacks some. The profile shows roughly 30,000 clones, 80% to 90% of them singletons. Study findings and constraints: TRB overlap between skin or GI tissue T cells and blood was limited.

The germline CDR1 and CDR2 sequences are LNHDA and SQIVND (reference sequence). The CDR3 spans 14 residues. V was pared by 5 bases and J by 1 base, with 4 bases of the junction left unmatched. What was sequenced was PBMCs. The receptor's source is a woman in her 40s with a blood cancer, CMV-positive, and with a related stem cell donor. The J gene is TRBJ2-7, the V gene TRBV19; 8 nucleotides match TRBD1. CDR3 sequence reads: CASSVDRASYEQYF. Written as DNA, the CDR3 is TGTGCCAGTAGTGTGGACAGGGCGTCCTACGAGCAGTACTTC.